The sequence of this TCR beta chain was determined in a study of cytotoxic CD8 clonotypes in ibrutinib-treated CLL. Germline V gene sequence: CDR1 MDHEN, CDR2 SYDVKM. Trimming shortened V by 5 bases and J by 7 bases, and 6 bases separated the two germline ends. There are 12 residues in the CDR3. Target depth was 1 in 200,000 to 1 in 1 million T cells, about 10x per clonotype. Sequencing was performed with immunoSEQ multiplex PCR; in TCRdb, only in-frame clones are kept and a portion is missing. Of over 75,000 clones listed, 78% are singletons. The chain employs TRBV28 and TRBJ1-6; D is perhaps TRBD1 (5 bases). The source material was PBMCs, sampled after 12 months of ibrutinib treatment. This TCR was sampled from a human donor with chronic lymphocytic leukemia. CDR3: CASSRGNSPLHF. The DNA of the CDR3 is TGTGCCAGCAGTCGGGGCAATTCACCCCTCCACTTT.